The 27 T cell receptor beta chains listed next were all sequenced from one sample in a study of blood T cells in healthy people across ages. Next came a second PCR, run for about 7 to 12 cycles, which used a sample-barcoded 5' primer along with a J-beta primer mix. TCRdb passed the 5' RACE reads through MiXCR, listing each CDR3 protein once. The sample records about 670,000 distinct CDR3 sequences, more than 45% being singletons. Sequenced: blood. The receptors shown here come from a woman older than 75 in good health.

This clonotype was seen repeatedly, ten times or more. This chain links TRBV7-2 with TRBJ2-3; D gene unclear. With 5 bases removed from V and 7 bases from J, the gap between germline ends came to 10 bases. Germline V lookup: CDR1 SGHTA, CDR2 FQGNSA. CDR3 length: 12 amino acids. The CDR3 bases are TGTGCCAGCAGCCCTACTACCTATACGCAGTATTTT. The encoded protein is CASSPTTYTQYF.

A word on this clonotype: A much larger clone sits a single nucleotide away, making a read error possible. The rearrangement joins TRBV5-1 to TRBJ2-5; D is ambiguous. The length of the CDR3 is 15 residues. CDR1 is SGHRS and CDR2 is YFSETQ in the germline V gene. CDR3 region: CASNLGMATREAQYF. Written as DNA, the CDR3 is TGCGCCAGCAACTTGGGAATGGCTACAAGAGAGGCCCAGTACTTC. The variable domain in full, with the rest retrieved from reference TRBV5-1 and TRBJ2-5, is KAGVTQTPRYLIKTRGQQVTLSCSPISGHRSVSWYQQTPGQGLQFLFEYFSETQRNKGNFPGRFSGRQFSNSRSEMNVSTLELGDSALYLCASNLGMATREAQYFGPGTRLLVL.

As to this clonotype: This may stem from a read error, because a much larger clone lies one nucleotide away. The V call is TRBV20-1, the J call TRBJ2-1; TRBD2 aligns across 8 bases. V shed 0 bases, J shed 9 bases, and the junction held 13 bases outside the gene matches. CDR3 length: 16 residues. Per the germline V gene, CDR1 is DFQATT and CDR2 is SNEGSKA (reference sequence). The chain's CDR3 is CSARDPIRTSPPEQFF. For the CDR3, the DNA is TGCAGTGCTAGAGATCCCATTCGGACTAGCCCCCCTGAGCAGTTCTTC.

The rearrangement links TRBV6-4 to TRBJ2-3; TRBD2 matches 8 bases. J was trimmed by 6 bases and V by 0 bases; bases with no gene match: 5. CDR3 size: 15 residues. CDR1 is MRHNA and CDR2 is SNTAGT in the germline V gene. CDR3 amino acids: CASSDSTGGADTQYF. CDR3 nucleotide sequence: TGTGCCAGCAGTGACTCGACCGGGGGGGCCGATACGCAGTATTTT.

This clonotype has ten or more counts. The chain combines TRBV12-3 or TRBV12-4 with TRBJ1-2, with TRBD1 matching 9 bases. This CDR3 has 11 residues. After removal of 6 bases from V and 8 bases from J, the junction contained 1 base not matched to a gene. This chain's CDR3 is CASRQGAGYTF. For the CDR3, the DNA is TGTGCCAGCAGACAGGGGGCCGGCTACACCTTC.

V gene TRBV18 combines with J gene TRBJ2-5, with D tentatively TRBD1 or TRBD2 (5 bases each). V was shortened by 1 base and J by 4 bases, with 16 bases between the two germline ends. The CDR3 has 16 residues. Germline V gene sequence: CDR1 KGHSH, CDR2 LQKENI. Here the CDR3 reads CASSPRVTGRGETQYF. The CDR3 DNA reads as TGTGCCAGCTCACCACGAGTGACGGGAAGGGGAGAGACCCAGTACTTC. Drawing the rest from reference TRBV18 and TRBJ2-5, the complete variable domain is NAGVMQNPRHLVRRRGQEARLRCSPMKGHSHVYWYRQLPEEGLKFMVYLQKENIIDESGMPKERFSAEFPKEGPSILRIQQVVRGDSAAYFCASSPRVTGRGETQYFGPGTRLLVL.

V and J are TRBV7-9 and TRBJ1-2; 8 positions match TRBD1. CDR1 and CDR2 from the germline V gene are SEHNR and FQNEAQ (reference sequence). The CDR3 totals 15 residues. Trimming cost V 4 bases and J 8 bases; bases outside gene matches: 12. Here the CDR3 reads CASSYERTGSGGYTF. CDR3 nucleotide sequence: TGTGCCAGCAGCTACGAGAGGACAGGGTCGGGCGGCTACACCTTC.

This clonotype was observed many times. The chain combines TRBV9 with TRBJ2-1; the D call may be TRBD1 or TRBD2 (6 bases each). V was shortened by 4 bases and J by 6 bases, with 17 bases between the two germline ends. The CDR3 totals 15 residues. Germline V gene data show CDR1 as SGDLS and CDR2 as YYNGEE. CDR3 sequence: CASSLDPGAGNEQFF. The CDR3 bases are TGTGCCAGCAGCTTAGACCCGGGGGCGGGCAATGAGCAGTTCTTC. The whole variable domain, filled in from reference TRBV9 and TRBJ2-1, reads DSGVTQTPKHLITATGQRVTLRCSPRSGDLSVYWYQQSLDQGLQFLIQYYNGEERAKGNILERFSAQQFPDLHSELNLSSLELGDSALYFCASSLDPGAGNEQFFGPGTRLTVL.

This clonotype has at least ten counts. The genes are TRBV12-3 or TRBV12-4 and TRBJ2-5; 8 bases agree with TRBD2. The CDR3 spans 15 residues. The V segment lost 5 bases and the J segment 0 bases; nucleotides outside the gene matches: 5. CDR3 region: CASSRSGTYQETQYF. The CDR3 DNA is TGTGCCAGCAGTCGTAGCGGGACCTACCAAGAGACCCAGTACTTC.

This clonotype was recorded many times. This chain links TRBV6-5 with TRBJ2-3; TRBD2 matches 7 bases. From germline, CDR1 is MNHEY and CDR2 SVGAGI. The CDR3 covers 14 residues. The trim removed 5 bases at V and 0 bases at J, leaving 2 bases unmatched. CDR3 sequence (DNA): TGTGCCAGCAGTGGGGGGGTTAGCACAGATACGCAGTATTTT. Translation gives CASSGGVSTDTQYF.

This clonotype has a single count. J is TRBJ2-3 and V is TRBV4-3; D remains unclear. Trimming stripped 0 bases from V and 2 bases from J, with 12 bases between. CDR3 length: 16 amino acids. CDR1 LGHNA and CDR2 YSLEER come from the germline V gene. The CDR3 DNA follows: TGCGCCAGCAGCCAAGACCCAGGCGAATACACAGATACGCAGTATTTT. Residues: CASSQDPGEYTDTQYF.

The V gene is TRBV5-1, the J gene TRBJ2-2; no clear D. Germline V CDR1 and CDR2: SGHRS, YFSETQ. The V end lost 2 bases, the J end lost 1 base, and 15 bases lay between the germline ends. This CDR3 region has 17 residues. The CDR3 spells CASSFAKALQNTGELFF. CDR3 nucleotide sequence: TGCGCCAGCAGCTTTGCCAAAGCCCTACAGAACACCGGGGAGCTGTTTTTT.

In this sample, this clonotype turned up a few times. The CDR3 DNA reads TGCAGCGTTCGGCGAGGAGGCACCGGGGAGCTGTTTTTT. Its protein is CSVRRGGTGELFF. The rearrangement joins TRBV29-1 to TRBJ2-2; D might be TRBD2 (5 bases). V was clipped by 5 bases and J by 4 bases, with 11 bases between them. This CDR3 comprises 13 residues. Germline V gene sequence: CDR1 SQVTM, CDR2 ANQGSEA.

The rearrangement uses TRBV27 and TRBJ2-7; possibly TRBD2 for D (5 bases). V was cut by 7 bases and J by 1 base, with 11 bases left in between. There are 13 residues in the CDR3. Germline CDR1 is MNHEY and CDR2 is SMNVEV (reference sequence). CDR3 DNA sequence: TGTGCCAGCAAAAGAGGACTGTCCTACGAGCAGTACTTC. Amino acid sequence: CASKRGLSYEQYF.

This clonotype has a count of ten or more. V and J are TRBV4-1 and TRBJ2-1; D is undetermined. The CDR3 is 13 amino acids. Germline CDR1 MGHRA, CDR2 YSYEKL. V gave up 4 bases and J gave up 8 bases, with 12 bases separating them. The CDR3 sequence is CASSRSTDDEQFF. The CDR3, as DNA: TGCGCCAGCAGCCGGAGTACAGACGATGAGCAGTTCTTC.

The V call is TRBV6-1, the J call TRBJ2-2; 11 bases fit TRBD2. The CDR3 runs to 16 residues. CDR1 is MNHNS and CDR2 is SASEGT in the germline V gene. V lost 6 bases and J lost 2; bases outside the gene matches: 5. The CDR3 spells CASRGTSGGNTGELFF. The CDR3, as DNA: TGTGCCAGCAGAGGGACTAGCGGAGGAAACACCGGGGAGCTGTTTTTT.

The sample holds a few counts of this clonotype. This chain joins TRBV6-1 and TRBJ2-3; D is possibly TRBD1 (5 bases). CDR1 MNHNS and CDR2 SASEGT come from the germline V gene. V was cut by 9 bases and J by 2 bases, with 18 bases left in between. There are 15 residues in the CDR3. CDR3 bases: TGTGCCAGTGTTCCAGGGTGGGGATCCACAGATACGCAGTATTTT. This sequence encodes CASVPGWGSTDTQYF.

This chain joins TRBV28 and TRBJ1-5; no reliable D call. The CDR3 runs to 12 residues. The germline V gene has CDR1 MDHEN and CDR2 SYDVKM. V gave up 5 bases and J gave up 8 bases, with 10 bases separating them. CDR3 protein: CASSTSGEPQHF. CDR3 in DNA: TGTGCCAGCAGTACGTCCGGGGAGCCCCAGCATTTT.

This chain joins TRBV3-1 and TRBJ2-5; TRBD1 aligns across 10 bases. The V gene's germline CDR1 is LGHDT and CDR2 YNNKEL (reference sequence). V was clipped by 4 bases and J by 11 bases; unmatched bases: 10. The length of the CDR3 is 14 residues. The CDR3: CASSRGQGINGQYF. CDR3 DNA sequence: TGTGCCAGCAGCCGGGGACAGGGGATAAATGGGCAGTACTTC.

The rearrangement uses TRBV29-1 and TRBJ2-1; possible D gene TRBD1, 5 bases. Trimming removed 4 bases at V and 6 bases at J, with 16 bases between. The CDR3 length is 14 residues. Germline CDR1 is SQVTM and CDR2 is ANQGSEA. CDR3 in amino acids: CSVGPETVPNEQFF. CDR3 nucleotides: TGCAGCGTTGGGCCGGAGACAGTCCCCAATGAGCAGTTCTTC.

This clonotype appeared a single time. Here the CDR3 DNA reads TGTGCCACCGGGTTTACAGGGAGCTCCTACAATGAGCAGTTCTTC. It translates to CATGFTGSSYNEQFF. This rearrangement joins TRBV24-1 to TRBJ2-1, with D perhaps TRBD1 (6 bases). The V end was cut by 9 bases, the J end by 0 bases, with 14 bases between. Germline loops: CDR1 KGHDR, CDR2 SFDVKD. The CDR3 sequence is 15 residues long.

The chain has TRBV6-6 and TRBJ1-2, with D perhaps matching TRBD1 (6 bases). Trimming took off 5 bases at V and 9 bases at J, with 16 bases between the two ends. CDR3 length: 13 residues. The V gene's germline CDR1 is MNHNY and CDR2 SVGAGI (reference sequence). CDR3 bases: TGTGCCAGCAGTGACCCAGGACAGAACCGCTACACCTTC. This translates into CASSDPGQNRYTF.

This clonotype was seen repeatedly, ten times or more. This CDR3 is CAISGTGYSQYF. CDR3 in DNA: TGTGCCATCAGTGGAACAGGGTATTCGCAGTACTTC. This chain joins TRBV10-3 and TRBJ2-7; D is perhaps TRBD1 (6 bases). Looked up from germline, CDR1 is ENHRY and CDR2 is SYGVKD. CDR3 length: 12 residues. Trimming shortened V by 4 bases and J by 9 bases, and 13 bases separated the two germline ends.

This clonotype has just a few counts. The J gene is TRBJ1-4, the V gene TRBV7-9; possibly TRBD1 for D (5 bases). The ends were cut back, 5 bases at V and 1 base at J, with 14 bases in the middle. The CDR3 sequence is 16 residues long. The germline CDR1 and CDR2 sequences are SEHNR and FQNEAQ (reference sequence). CDR3 in amino acids: CASSPQEGRTNEKLFF. In nucleotides, the CDR3 is TGTGCCAGCAGCCCCCAAGAGGGGAGAACTAATGAAAAACTGTTTTTT. The full variable domain, rest sourced from reference TRBV7-9 and TRBJ1-4, is DTGVSQNPRHKITKRGQNVTFRCDPISEHNRLYWYRQTLGQGPEFLTYFQNEAQLEKSRLLSDRFSAERPKGSFSTLEIQRTEQGDSAMYLCASSPQEGRTNEKLFFGSGTQLSVL.

Worth noting for this clonotype: Being one base from a much bigger clone, this may be a read error. The rearrangement uses TRBV5-1 and TRBJ2-1; 10 bases are shared with TRBD2. V shed 6 bases and J 3 bases; nucleotides not matched to a gene: 6. Looked up from germline, CDR1 is SGHRS and CDR2 is YFSETQ. The CDR3 loop spans 15 amino acids. The CDR3: CASNFLAGGYNEQFF. DNA for the CDR3: TGCGCCAGCAACTTTTTAGCGGGAGGCTACAATGAGCAGTTCTTC.

This chain joins TRBV11-2 and TRBJ2-3; D uncertain. The germline V gene encodes CDR1 SGHAT and CDR2 FQNNGV. V was cut by 0 bases and J by 6 bases, with 7 bases left in between. This CDR3 comprises 13 residues. This CDR3 reads CASSLDYRDTQYF. The CDR3 DNA is TGTGCCAGCAGCTTAGATTATCGGGATACGCAGTATTTT.

This chain uses TRBV5-1 with TRBJ2-5; TRBD1 matches at 10 bases. Trimming cost V 2 bases and J 1 base; bases outside gene matches: 8. The length of the CDR3 is 17 residues. The germline V gene encodes CDR1 SGHRS and CDR2 YFSETQ. The CDR3, as DNA: TGCGCCAGCAGCTTTGGGGGACAGGGGCCACTCCAAGAGACCCAGTACTTC. This sequence encodes CASSFGGQGPLQETQYF.